Below, 20 T cell receptor beta chains from the same sample are listed, as sequenced in a study of shared clonotypes between healthy human individuals. Assay: immunoSEQ multiplex PCR; the TCRdb copy retains only in-frame clones and omits some. The table shows about 2.4 million clones, with just over 90% occurring only once. Input material: naive CD4+ T cells sorted from blood. Subset defined: CD45RA+ positively selected. These receptors all stem from a man aged 18 to 29 in good health.

V is TRBV28 and J is TRBJ2-7; D could derive from TRBD1 or TRBD2 (5 bases each). CDR1 and CDR2 (germline): MDHEN, SYDVKM. The CDR3 has 14 residues. V lost 4 bases, J lost 2 bases, and 12 bases lay in between. The CDR3 reads CASSSFRDPYEQYF. The CDR3 DNA sequence: TGTGCCAGCAGTTCCTTCAGGGACCCCTACGAGCAGTACTTC.

V gene TRBV25-1 combines with J gene TRBJ1-1; 9 nucleotides align to TRBD1. The V segment lost 5 bases and the J segment 1 base; nucleotides outside the gene matches: 2. The germline V gene encodes CDR1 MGHDK and CDR2 SYGVNS. This CDR3 spans 14 amino acids. The CDR3 bases are TGTGCCAGCAGTTTGACAGGGGGGAACACTGAAGCTTTCTTT. This encodes CASSLTGGNTEAFF.

The V call is TRBV28, the J call TRBJ1-1; 8 nucleotides agree with TRBD1. The CDR3 loop spans 14 amino acids. Looked up from germline, CDR1 is MDHEN and CDR2 is SYDVKM. J was trimmed by 4 bases and V by 6 bases; bases with no gene match: 7. The CDR3 DNA sequence: TGTGCCAGCAGATTGGGGGGACAGGTCACTGAAGCTTTCTTT. It specifies CASRLGGQVTEAFF.

The chain is built from TRBV21-1 and TRBJ2-5; the D call TRBD1 from the table was never checked on the DNA. TRBV21-1 is termed a pseudogene. This CDR3 region has 13 residues. Here the CDR3 DNA reads TGTGCCAGCAGGGGACAGAATCAAGAGACCCAGTACTTC. Its translation: CASRGQNQETQYF.

The gene calls are TRBV2 and TRBJ1-4; TRBD1 matches 8 bases. Germline loops: CDR1 SNHLY, CDR2 FYNNEI. The CDR3 is 14 amino acids. J lost 7 bases, V lost 7 bases, and 8 bases had no gene match. The chain's CDR3 is CASKEQGGSEKLFF. In nucleotides, the CDR3 is TGTGCCAGCAAGGAACAGGGGGGGAGTGAAAAACTGTTTTTT.

This rearrangement joins TRBV4-2 to TRBJ2-3; 7 bases match TRBD2. The J segment lost 0 bases and the V segment lost 0 bases, leaving 0 bases of the junction unmatched. CDR1 and CDR2 from the germline V gene are LGHNA and YNFKEQ. CDR3 size: 15 residues. Here the CDR3 DNA reads TGTGCCAGCAGCCAAGAGGGGGGGAGCACAGATACGCAGTATTTT. Its translation is CASSQEGGSTDTQYF.

V usage is TRBV5-1 and J usage is TRBJ1-4; D gene unclear. V shed 4 bases and J shed 0 bases, with 10 bases lying between them. Germline values: CDR1 SGHRS, CDR2 YFSETQ. This CDR3 comprises 15 residues. CDR3 region: CASSLDATTNEKLFF. Written as DNA, the CDR3 is TGCGCCAGCAGCCTGGACGCCACAACTAATGAAAAACTGTTTTTT.

The V call is TRBV2, the J call TRBJ2-3; D possibly corresponds to TRBD1 (5 bases). CDR1 and CDR2 (germline): SNHLY, FYNNEI. V lost 1 base to trimming and J lost 1 base, with 9 bases between them. The CDR3 has 15 amino acids. In nucleotides, the CDR3 is TGTGCCAGCAGTGAAGACGGCAGGGGCACAGATACGCAGTATTTT. It encodes CASSEDGRGTDTQYF.

This clone showed up just a few times. This chain links TRBV7-9 with TRBJ1-2, with no clear D. Germline CDR1 SEHNR, CDR2 FQNEAQ (reference sequence). Trimming cost V 2 bases and J 3 bases, with 7 bases left between them. CDR3 length: 13 amino acids. The CDR3 loop reads CASSLLRDYGYTF. CDR3 sequence (DNA): TGTGCCAGCAGCTTACTCCGTGACTATGGCTACACCTTC.

This clone appeared once. This specimen includes other DNA sequences encoding the same CDR3. The chain couples TRBV30 to TRBJ1-5; 11 bases align to TRBD1. CDR3 length equals 15 residues. Germline-derived CDR1 and CDR2 are GTSNPN and SVGIG (reference sequence). The J segment lost 6 bases and the V segment lost 1 base, leaving 5 bases of the junction unmatched. As DNA, the CDR3 is TGTGCCTGGAGTGGGACAGGGGGCCTCGGTCAGCCCCAGCATTTT. Amino acids: CAWSGTGGLGQPQHF.

The gene calls are TRBV5-4 and TRBJ2-1, with 7 bases aligning to TRBD1. Germline loops: CDR1 SGHNT, CDR2 YYREEE (reference sequence). The CDR3 sequence is 15 residues long. Unmatched junction bases numbered 5, after V lost 4 bases and J lost 1 base. The CDR3 nucleotides are TGTGCCAGCAGCCAAGACAGGGTTTCCTACAATGAGCAGTTCTTC. Encoded protein: CASSQDRVSYNEQFF. Full variable domain (missing parts from reference TRBV5-4 and TRBJ2-1): ETGVTQSPTHLIKTRGQQVTLRCSSQSGHNTVSWYQQALGQGPQFIFQYYREEENGRGNFPPRFSGLQFPNYSSELNVNALELDDSALYLCASSQDRVSYNEQFFGPGTRLTVL.

J is TRBJ2-1 and V is TRBV7-8; 7 nucleotides agree with TRBD1. Germline values: CDR1 SGHVS, CDR2 FQNEAQ. The V segment lost 9 bases and the J segment 4 bases; nucleotides outside the gene matches: 15. The CDR3 is 16 amino acids. CDR3 coding DNA: TGTGCCAGTTTCCCAGGGGGACCTCGCCTGTACAATGAGCAGTTCTTC. This encodes CASFPGGPRLYNEQFF.

Concerning this clone itself: The sample carries other DNA sequences with the same CDR3. V usage is TRBV18 and J usage is TRBJ2-3; TRBD2 matches 7 bases. The CDR3 totals 16 residues. Germline CDR1 reads KGHSH; CDR2 reads LQKENI. V shed 3 bases, J shed 0 bases, and the junction held 6 bases outside the gene matches. The CDR3 spells CASSPPSGGSTDTQYF. CDR3 in DNA: TGTGCCAGCTCACCCCCTAGCGGAGGTAGCACAGATACGCAGTATTTT.

This clone has only one observation. The chain combines TRBV30 with TRBJ1-1; D gene unclear. Germline V gene lookup returns CDR1 GTSNPN and CDR2 SVGIG (reference sequence). Trimming pared 6 bases from V and 6 bases from J, leaving 14 bases between. This CDR3 has 12 residues. The CDR3 region is CACYGLRAEAFF. CDR3 DNA sequence: TGTGCCTGCTACGGACTGAGAGCTGAAGCTTTCTTT.

The chain recombines TRBV5-1 with TRBJ1-3; unclear D gene. Per the germline V gene, CDR1 is SGHRS and CDR2 is YFSETQ. The germline V and J ends were trimmed by 4 bases and 0 bases, with 11 bases remaining between them. This CDR3 has 15 amino acids. CDR3 DNA: TGCGCCAGCAGCAGAATAGGAGTCTCTGGAAACACCATATATTTT. Protein: CASSRIGVSGNTIYF.

Turning to this clone: The same CDR3 also results from other DNA sequences found in this sample. The CDR3 loop is CASSPWTAQETQYF. In DNA, the CDR3 is TGTGCCAGCTCCCCCTGGACAGCCCAAGAGACCCAGTACTTC. The chain couples TRBV18 to TRBJ2-5, with D possibly matching TRBD1 (6 bases). Looked up from germline, CDR1 is KGHSH and CDR2 is LQKENI. Trimming stripped 6 bases from V and 1 base from J, with 12 bases between. The CDR3 loop spans 14 amino acids. Full variable domain (outside the CDR3, taken from reference TRBV18 and TRBJ2-5): NAGVMQNPRHLVRRRGQEARLRCSPMKGHSHVYWYRQLPEEGLKFMVYLQKENIIDESGMPKERFSAEFPKEGPSILRIQQVVRGDSAAYFCASSPWTAQETQYFGPGTRLLVL.

The CDR3 region has the DNA TGTGCCTGGAGTGTTGGACTAGCGGGAGTAGTCGCAGATACGCAGTATTTT. Its protein product is CAWSVGLAGVVADTQYF. The genes are TRBV30 and TRBJ2-3, with 13 bases lining up with TRBD2. The junction had 7 bases not matched to a gene; V was cut back by 0 bases and J by 4 bases. In germline, CDR1 is GTSNPN, CDR2 SVGIG (reference sequence). The CDR3 consists of 17 residues.

Concerning this clone itself: Distinct nucleotide sequences in the sample also encode this CDR3. V gene TRBV5-1 combines with J gene TRBJ2-1; 9 positions match TRBD1. The CDR3 sequence is 14 residues long. V was clipped by 0 bases and J by 7 bases; unmatched bases: 2. CDR1 is SGHRS and CDR2 is YFSETQ in the germline V gene. CDR3 nucleotides: TGCGCCAGCAGCTTGGAGGACAGGGGAAATGAGCAGTTCTTC. It yields the protein CASSLEDRGNEQFF.

The chain combines TRBV13 with TRBJ2-7, with 7 nucleotides matching TRBD1. Germline V lookup: CDR1 PRHDT, CDR2 FYEKMQ (reference sequence). With V trimmed by 5 bases and J by 2 bases, 3 bases remained unmatched. The CDR3 covers 13 residues. In nucleotides, the CDR3 is TGTGCCAGCAGCCGACAGGGCACCTACGAGCAGTACTTC. This sequence encodes CASSRQGTYEQYF.

This chain links TRBV15 with TRBJ2-5; D not resolved. V lost 2 bases and J lost 2, with 12 bases in between. The CDR3 runs 15 residues. The germline CDR1 and CDR2 sequences are LNHNV and YYDKDF (reference sequence). The CDR3 here is CATSRSTEPQETQYF. In DNA, the CDR3 is TGTGCCACCAGCAGAAGTACAGAGCCACAAGAGACCCAGTACTTC.